The T cell receptor (beta chain) described here comes from a study of T cell responses to AZD1222 COVID-19 vaccine. Germline lookup yields CDR1 LNHDA and CDR2 SQIVND (reference sequence). There are 15 residues in the CDR3. Trimming took 3 bases from V and 0 from J, leaving 9 bases between them. As regards this clone: Its specificity is unknown.

Libraries were prepared by immunoSEQ multiplex PCR; TCRdb keeps only in-frame clonotypes and omits some of them. The sample holds about 66,000 clones, about 83% seen once. General observations from the study: Females made up more of the donors, who were largely white British, and clonal diversity may have come out too low.

The chain recombines TRBV19 with TRBJ2-1, with D unresolved. The specimen was peripheral blood, collected 28 days after the second AZD1222 dose. The TCR was taken from an adult who received the AZD1222 COVID-19 vaccine. The CDR3 DNA reads TGTGCCAGTAGTATCACCTTAGGCTCCTACAATGAGCAGTTCTTC. It specifies CASSITLGSYNEQFF.